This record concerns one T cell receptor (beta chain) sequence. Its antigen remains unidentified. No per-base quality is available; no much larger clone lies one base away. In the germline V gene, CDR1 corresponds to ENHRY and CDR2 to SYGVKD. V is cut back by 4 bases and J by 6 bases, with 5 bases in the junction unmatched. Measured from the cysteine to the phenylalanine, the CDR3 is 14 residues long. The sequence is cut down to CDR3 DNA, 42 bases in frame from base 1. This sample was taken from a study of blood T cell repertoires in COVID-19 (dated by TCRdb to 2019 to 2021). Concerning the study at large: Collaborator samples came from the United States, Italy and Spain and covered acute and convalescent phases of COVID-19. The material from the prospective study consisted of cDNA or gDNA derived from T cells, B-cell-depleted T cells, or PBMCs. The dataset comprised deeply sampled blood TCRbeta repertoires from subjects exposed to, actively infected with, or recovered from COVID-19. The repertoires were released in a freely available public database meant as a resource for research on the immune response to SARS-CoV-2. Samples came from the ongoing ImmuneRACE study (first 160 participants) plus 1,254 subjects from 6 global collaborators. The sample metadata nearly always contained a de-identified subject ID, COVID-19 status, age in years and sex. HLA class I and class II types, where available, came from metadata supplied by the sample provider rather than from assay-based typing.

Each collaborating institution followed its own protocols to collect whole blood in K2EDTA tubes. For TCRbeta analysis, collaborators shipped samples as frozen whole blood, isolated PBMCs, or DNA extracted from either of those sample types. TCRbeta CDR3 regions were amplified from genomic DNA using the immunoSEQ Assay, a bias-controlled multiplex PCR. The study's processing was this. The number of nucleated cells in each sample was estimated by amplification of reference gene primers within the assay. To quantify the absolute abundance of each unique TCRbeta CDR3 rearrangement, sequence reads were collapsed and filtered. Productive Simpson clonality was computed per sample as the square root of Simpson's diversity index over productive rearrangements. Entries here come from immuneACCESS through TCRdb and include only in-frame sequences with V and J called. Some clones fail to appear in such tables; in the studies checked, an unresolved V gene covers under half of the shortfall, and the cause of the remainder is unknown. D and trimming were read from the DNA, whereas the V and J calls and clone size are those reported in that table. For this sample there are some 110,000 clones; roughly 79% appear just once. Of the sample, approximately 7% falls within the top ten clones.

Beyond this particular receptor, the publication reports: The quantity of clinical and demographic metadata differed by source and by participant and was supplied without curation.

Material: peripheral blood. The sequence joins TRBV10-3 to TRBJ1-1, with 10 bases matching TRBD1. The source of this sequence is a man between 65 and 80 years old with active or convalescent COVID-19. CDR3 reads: CAISATGGPAEAFF. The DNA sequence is TGTGCCATCAGTGCGACAGGGGGCCCCGCTGAAGCTTTCTTT.